This T cell receptor beta chain was sequenced during a study of blood T cell repertoires in COVID-19. About the study: PBMCs, B-cell-depleted T cells, or T cells were the source of the cDNA or gDNA that made up the material.

The participants were between roughly 18 and 89 years old and came from 24 US areas. Grouping used clinical history reported by participants in a survey and questionnaire. Trimming took 0 bases from V and 6 from J; bases not matched to a gene: 5. The germline V gene has CDR1 MGHRA and CDR2 YSYEKL. The CDR3 sequence is 15 residues long. The data were produced by immunoSEQ multiplex PCR, yet TCRdb's version contains in-frame clones alone and is incomplete. The repertoire includes around 280,000 clones, under 90% of them detected once, and 1.7% sits in the top ten. The sequencing sample was made of PBMCs or T cells enriched from blood (not recorded which). This clonotype was obtained from a woman aged 40-49 years who had recovered from COVID-19. The gene calls are TRBV4-1 and TRBJ2-4, with 7 bases fitting TRBD2. The CDR3 nucleotides are TGCGCCAGCAGCCAAGATCAAGCTAGCGGAAACATTCAGTACTTC. The encoded protein is CASSQDQASGNIQYF.